This TCR beta chain was sequenced during a study of T cell responses to AZD1222 COVID-19 vaccine. Study-wide findings and caveats: Clonal diversity may have been underestimated in mostly white British donors.

Trimming stripped 8 bases from V and 6 bases from J, with 19 bases between. Germline values: CDR1 LNHDA, CDR2 SQIVND (reference sequence). This CDR3 has 14 residues. Libraries were prepared by immunoSEQ multiplex PCR; TCRdb keeps only in-frame clonotypes and omits some of them. The sample has roughly 150,000 clones, 80% to 95% seen once; the top ten hold over 1.5%. In the case of this clone: The antigen is not known.

This specimen consisted of peripheral blood, obtained on day 0 of AZD1222 vaccination. This chain links TRBV19 with TRBJ1-1; D is perhaps TRBD1 (5 bases). The TCR was taken from an adult in good health. The CDR3 nucleotides are TGTGCCAGTTCCGGTGGCAGGGAGCTTCCTGAAGCTTTCTTT. Protein sequence: CASSGGRELPEAFF.